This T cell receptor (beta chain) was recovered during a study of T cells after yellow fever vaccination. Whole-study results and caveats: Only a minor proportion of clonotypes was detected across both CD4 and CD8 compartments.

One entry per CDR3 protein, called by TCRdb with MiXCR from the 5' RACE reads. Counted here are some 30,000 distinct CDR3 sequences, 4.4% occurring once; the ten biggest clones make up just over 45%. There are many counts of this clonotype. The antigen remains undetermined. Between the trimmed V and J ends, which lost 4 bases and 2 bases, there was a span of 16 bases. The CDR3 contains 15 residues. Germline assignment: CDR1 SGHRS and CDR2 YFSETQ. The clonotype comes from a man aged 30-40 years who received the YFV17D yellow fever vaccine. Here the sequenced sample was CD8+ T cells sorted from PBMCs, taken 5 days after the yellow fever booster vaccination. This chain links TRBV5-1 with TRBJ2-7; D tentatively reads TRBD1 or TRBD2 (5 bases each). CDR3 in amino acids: CASSGEGTETYEQYF. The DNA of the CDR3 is TGCGCCAGCAGCGGCGAAGGGACGGAGACCTACGAGCAGTACTTC.